A selection of T cell receptor beta chains follows, all from one sample in a study of cytomegalovirus exposure and HLA in healthy donors. Profiled with immunoSEQ multiplex PCR; TCRdb holds only in-frame clones, not every one. This sample has about 130,000 clones, with over 70% found just once. The sample consisted of PBMCs. These receptors all stem from a female donor in good health and CMV-seronegative. Both conserved end residues are part of each CDR3. The D gene is left open where the match is weak. The size of a clone is reported for some rows only, either as once, few or many, or as a class for expanded clones.

j_call: TRBJ2-2; v_call: TRBV4-1; d_call: .; clone_size: .; cdr3_nt: TGCGCCAGCAGCCAAGTTGAAGGGGCCGGGGAGCTGTTTTTT; cdr3_aa: CASSQVEGAGELFF
j_call: TRBJ1-4; v_call: TRBV5-1; d_call: .; clone_size: .; cdr3_nt: TGCGCCAGCAGCAGCGGGACAAGTACTAATGAAAAACTGTTTTTT; cdr3_aa: CASSSGTSTNEKLFF
j_call: TRBJ1-4; v_call: TRBV10-3; d_call: TRBD1; clone_size: .; cdr3_nt: TGTGCCATCAGACCGGGACAGGGGGATGAAAAACTGTTTTTT; cdr3_aa: CAIRPGQGDEKLFF
j_call: TRBJ2-1; v_call: TRBV19; d_call: TRBD2; clone_size: .; cdr3_nt: TGTGCCACCTCAAGCGGGAGTAGTGGAAATGAGCAGTTCTTC; cdr3_aa: CATSSGSSGNEQFF
j_call: TRBJ2-2; v_call: TRBV30; d_call: .; clone_size: .; cdr3_nt: TGTGCCTGGGGTCGCCTCACAGTTAACACCGGGGAGCTGTTTTTT; cdr3_aa: CAWGRLTVNTGELFF
j_call: TRBJ2-2; v_call: TRBV7-9; d_call: TRBD1; clone_size: once; cdr3_nt: TGTGCCAGCATCTCGGACAGGGCGTACACCGGGGAGCTGTTTTTT; cdr3_aa: CASISDRAYTGELFF
j_call: TRBJ1-5; v_call: TRBV9; d_call: .; clone_size: .; cdr3_nt: TGTGCCAGCAGCAAAGAAGAGGGTACCGTGAATCAGCCCCAGCATTTT; cdr3_aa: CASSKEEGTVNQPQHF
j_call: TRBJ1-1; v_call: TRBV5-1; d_call: .; clone_size: .; cdr3_nt: TGCGCCAGCAGCTTGACCAGACAGAACACTGAAGCTTTCTTT; cdr3_aa: CASSLTRQNTEAFF
j_call: TRBJ2-3; v_call: TRBV7-9; d_call: .; clone_size: .; cdr3_nt: TGTGCCAGCAGGGTCGGGACAAGCTACACAGATACGCAGTATTTT; cdr3_aa: CASRVGTSYTDTQYF
j_call: TRBJ2-5; v_call: TRBV2; d_call: .; clone_size: once; cdr3_nt: TGTGCCAGCAGTCTCGAGACCCAGTACTTC; cdr3_aa: CASSLETQYF
j_call: TRBJ1-5; v_call: TRBV4-1; d_call: .; clone_size: once; cdr3_nt: TGCGCCAGCAGCCAAGATGTCAGTCGATGGCCCCAGCATTTT; cdr3_aa: CASSQDVSRWPQHF
j_call: TRBJ2-5; v_call: TRBV7-9; d_call: .; clone_size: .; cdr3_nt: TGTGCCAGCAGCGGTAGCTCAGCGGAGACCCAGTACTTC; cdr3_aa: CASSGSSAETQYF
j_call: TRBJ2-3; v_call: TRBV30; d_call: .; clone_size: .; cdr3_nt: TGTGCCTGGAGCACCTCCCGCCTAGCCACAGATACGCAGTATTTT; cdr3_aa: CAWSTSRLATDTQYF
j_call: TRBJ2-7; v_call: TRBV27; d_call: TRBD2; clone_size: .; cdr3_nt: TGTGCCAGCGGAGCGGGAACGAGCGAGCAGTACTTC; cdr3_aa: CASGAGTSEQYF
j_call: TRBJ2-5; v_call: TRBV5-1; d_call: TRBD1; clone_size: .; cdr3_nt: TGCGCCAGCAGCCCCGGGACAGCCCAAGAGACCCAGTACTTC; cdr3_aa: CASSPGTAQETQYF
j_call: TRBJ2-5; v_call: TRBV6-1; d_call: TRBD2; clone_size: .; cdr3_nt: TGTGCCAGCAGTGGTCACTATAGCGGGGGCCACCAAGAGACCCAGTACTTC; cdr3_aa: CASSGHYSGGHQETQYF
j_call: TRBJ2-2; v_call: TRBV9; d_call: TRBD2; clone_size: .; cdr3_nt: TGTGCCAGCAGCGTAGCTTCGCTAGCGGGAGCTACCAACACCGGGGAGCTGTTTTTT; cdr3_aa: CASSVASLAGATNTGELFF
j_call: TRBJ1-5; v_call: TRBV6-1; d_call: TRBD1; clone_size: .; cdr3_nt: TGTGCCAGCAGTGACCGCCGGCAGGGGGGATATCAGCCCCAGCATTTT; cdr3_aa: CASSDRRQGGYQPQHF
j_call: TRBJ2-1; v_call: TRBV7-3; d_call: .; clone_size: .; cdr3_nt: TGTGCCAGCAGCTTAATTCAGGGGCACCCCCCGTTCTTC; cdr3_aa: CASSLIQGHPPFF
j_call: TRBJ1-3; v_call: TRBV7-9; d_call: .; clone_size: few; cdr3_nt: TGTGCCAGCAGCTTATTAGCCATCGAAGGAAACACCATATATTTT; cdr3_aa: CASSLLAIEGNTIYF
j_call: TRBJ2-1; v_call: TRBV7-9; d_call: TRBD2; clone_size: .; cdr3_nt: TGTGCCAGCAGCTCAAAAGGACTAGCGAGTCCCTACAATGAGCAGTTCTTC; cdr3_aa: CASSSKGLASPYNEQFF
j_call: TRBJ2-4; v_call: TRBV7-9; d_call: TRBD1; clone_size: .; cdr3_nt: TGTGCCAGCAGCTTGACAGGGATTTCCAAAAACATTCAGTACTTC; cdr3_aa: CASSLTGISKNIQYF
j_call: TRBJ2-3; v_call: TRBV30; d_call: .; clone_size: .; cdr3_nt: TGTGCCTGGAGCACCCCCCGGACTTCCCCGTACACAGATACGCAGTATTTT; cdr3_aa: CAWSTPRTSPYTDTQYF
j_call: TRBJ2-7; v_call: TRBV29-1; d_call: TRBD1; clone_size: few; cdr3_nt: TGCAGCGTTTCAACGACAGGGGTCAACGAGCAGTACTTC; cdr3_aa: CSVSTTGVNEQYF
j_call: TRBJ1-5; v_call: TRBV19; d_call: .; clone_size: .; cdr3_nt: TGTGCCAGTAGTATAGATATTTCGCAGGGGAGCAATCAGCCCCAGCATTTT; cdr3_aa: CASSIDISQGSNQPQHF
j_call: TRBJ1-2; v_call: TRBV4-1; d_call: .; clone_size: .; cdr3_nt: TGCGCCAGCAGCCAAGAAAAAACGGACTATGGCTACACCTTC; cdr3_aa: CASSQEKTDYGYTF
j_call: TRBJ1-4; v_call: TRBV5-1; d_call: .; clone_size: .; cdr3_nt: TGCGCCAGCAGCCCGGGGGGAGGGGCGTCCTATGAAAAACTGTTTTTT; cdr3_aa: CASSPGGGASYEKLFF
j_call: TRBJ1-2; v_call: TRBV7-6; d_call: .; clone_size: .; cdr3_nt: TGTGCCAGCAGCTTAGTTGTGGGCGAACTTTATGGCTACACCTTC; cdr3_aa: CASSLVVGELYGYTF
j_call: TRBJ1-1; v_call: TRBV7-9; d_call: TRBD1; clone_size: .; cdr3_nt: TGTGCCAGCAGCTTCATAACCCTCGGACAGGTGAACACTGAAGCTTTCTTT; cdr3_aa: CASSFITLGQVNTEAFF
j_call: TRBJ2-1; v_call: TRBV19; d_call: TRBD1; clone_size: .; cdr3_nt: TGTGCCAGTACTATTGGGCAGGGGGCGGCCTACAATGAGCAGTTCTTC; cdr3_aa: CASTIGQGAAYNEQFF
j_call: TRBJ2-2; v_call: TRBV9; d_call: .; clone_size: .; cdr3_nt: TGTGCCAGCAGCGTAGTTAGCGACTTGAACACCGGGGAGCTGTTTTTT; cdr3_aa: CASSVVSDLNTGELFF
j_call: TRBJ2-4; v_call: TRBV10-2; d_call: .; clone_size: .; cdr3_nt: TGCGCCAGCAGTGAGGAGGTCTCAGGGACCAAAAACATTCAGTACTTC; cdr3_aa: CASSEEVSGTKNIQYF
j_call: TRBJ1-2; v_call: TRBV30; d_call: .; clone_size: .; cdr3_nt: TGTGCCTGGAGAGAATTGAGGTTGAGTAACTATGGCTACACCTTC; cdr3_aa: CAWRELRLSNYGYTF
j_call: TRBJ1-6; v_call: TRBV7-7; d_call: .; clone_size: .; cdr3_nt: TGTGCTAGCAGCGAGGGAACCTCGTCACCCCTCCACTTT; cdr3_aa: CASSEGTSSPLHF
j_call: TRBJ1-4; v_call: TRBV7-9; d_call: TRBD1; clone_size: .; cdr3_nt: TGTGCCAGCAGCCAAGGGACAGGGGAAAAACTGTTTTTT; cdr3_aa: CASSQGTGEKLFF
j_call: TRBJ2-2; v_call: TRBV7-9; d_call: TRBD1; clone_size: .; cdr3_nt: TGTGCCAGCACCCTCCCGGGGACAGCGAACACCGGGGAGCTGTTTTTT; cdr3_aa: CASTLPGTANTGELFF
j_call: TRBJ2-3; v_call: TRBV14; d_call: TRBD2; clone_size: .; cdr3_nt: TGTGCCAGCAGCCTATGGACTAGCGCACCCACAGATACGCAGTATTTT; cdr3_aa: CASSLWTSAPTDTQYF
j_call: TRBJ1-4; v_call: TRBV6-1; d_call: TRBD1; clone_size: .; cdr3_nt: TGTGCCAGCAGTGGACGTCTCCGGGACAGGGAGGTGAGGAATGAAAAACTGTTTTTT; cdr3_aa: CASSGRLRDREVRNEKLFF
j_call: TRBJ2-1; v_call: TRBV19; d_call: TRBD2; clone_size: .; cdr3_nt: TGTGCCAGTAGTATCTCTAGGCGGGGGGGGCCCGAGCAGTTCTTC; cdr3_aa: CASSISRRGGPEQFF
j_call: TRBJ2-7; v_call: TRBV5-8; d_call: TRBD2; clone_size: once; cdr3_nt: TGTGCCAGCAGCTTGGGACTAGCGGGGGCCTCCTACGAGCAGTACTTC; cdr3_aa: CASSLGLAGASYEQYF
j_call: TRBJ2-7; v_call: TRBV6-1; d_call: .; clone_size: few; cdr3_nt: TGTGCCAGCAGTGCCCGGACAAGCAATTACGAGCAGTACTTC; cdr3_aa: CASSARTSNYEQYF
j_call: TRBJ1-1; v_call: TRBV18; d_call: .; clone_size: .; cdr3_nt: TGTGCCAGCTCACCCGGGATGAACACTGAAGCTTTCTTT; cdr3_aa: CASSPGMNTEAFF
j_call: TRBJ2-7; v_call: TRBV30; d_call: .; clone_size: .; cdr3_nt: TGTGCCTGGAACCCAAGTGGGACACTCTCCTACGAGCAGTACTTC; cdr3_aa: CAWNPSGTLSYEQYF
j_call: TRBJ1-2; v_call: TRBV7-9; d_call: .; clone_size: .; cdr3_nt: TGTGCCAGCAGCCGGGAGGGGTTGGGCCTCTATGGCTACACCTTC; cdr3_aa: CASSREGLGLYGYTF
j_call: TRBJ2-7; v_call: TRBV9; d_call: .; clone_size: .; cdr3_nt: TGTGCCAGCAGCGTAGATCCGGGAATGTACGAGCAGTACTTC; cdr3_aa: CASSVDPGMYEQYF
j_call: TRBJ2-1; v_call: TRBV2; d_call: .; clone_size: .; cdr3_nt: TGTGCCAGCAGTGACCCTAGGACTTACTACAATGAGCAGTTCTTC; cdr3_aa: CASSDPRTYYNEQFF
j_call: TRBJ1-1; v_call: TRBV5-1; d_call: .; clone_size: .; cdr3_nt: TGCGCCAGCAGCTTGGTAGCCGGGTTTGGTGAAGCTTTCTTT; cdr3_aa: CASSLVAGFGEAFF
j_call: TRBJ2-1; v_call: TRBV18; d_call: TRBD2; clone_size: once; cdr3_nt: TGTGCCAGCTCACCGTGGGCTAGCGGGGACAATGAGCAGTTCTTC; cdr3_aa: CASSPWASGDNEQFF
j_call: TRBJ2-3; v_call: TRBV6-1; d_call: .; clone_size: .; cdr3_nt: TGTGCCACCCACTTGGGAGCCTTTAGCACAGATACGCAGTATTTT; cdr3_aa: CATHLGAFSTDTQYF
j_call: TRBJ1-2; v_call: TRBV11-2; d_call: .; clone_size: .; cdr3_nt: TGTGCCAGCAGCTTAGAAACACGTGGCTACACCTTC; cdr3_aa: CASSLETRGYTF
j_call: TRBJ1-5; v_call: TRBV28; d_call: .; clone_size: .; cdr3_nt: TGTGCCAGCAGTTTACCCCCAGGGGCGGGGGGTCAGCCCCAGCATTTT; cdr3_aa: CASSLPPGAGGQPQHF
j_call: TRBJ2-3; v_call: TRBV5-4; d_call: TRBD2; clone_size: .; cdr3_nt: TGTGCCAGCAGCCCCAAACTAGCGGGACCTAGCACAGATACGCAGTATTTT; cdr3_aa: CASSPKLAGPSTDTQYF
j_call: TRBJ1-5; v_call: TRBV5-3; d_call: TRBD1; clone_size: .; cdr3_nt: TGTGCCAGAAGCACCACAGGGGATGGCAATCAGCCCCAGCATTTT; cdr3_aa: CARSTTGDGNQPQHF
j_call: TRBJ1-5; v_call: TRBV6-6; d_call: .; clone_size: .; cdr3_nt: TGTGCCAGCAGTTACTCGAACGGGAAGCCCCAGCATTTT; cdr3_aa: CASSYSNGKPQHF
j_call: TRBJ2-7; v_call: TRBV7-2; d_call: TRBD1; clone_size: .; cdr3_nt: TGTGCCAGCAGCTCCCAACCGACAGGGTCGTACGAGCAGTACTTC; cdr3_aa: CASSSQPTGSYEQYF
j_call: TRBJ2-2; v_call: TRBV19; d_call: .; clone_size: .; cdr3_nt: TGTGCCAGTAAATCAGGCGCAGCGAACACCGGGGAGCTGTTTTTT; cdr3_aa: CASKSGAANTGELFF
j_call: TRBJ2-7; v_call: TRBV6-5; d_call: .; clone_size: .; cdr3_nt: TGTGCCAGCAGTCCCTTAGGAGGGGCCACAAGCGAGCAGTACTTC; cdr3_aa: CASSPLGGATSEQYF
j_call: TRBJ2-2; v_call: TRBV30; d_call: .; clone_size: .; cdr3_nt: TGTGCCTGGAGTGCCATGACCGGGGCCGGGGAGCTGTTTTTT; cdr3_aa: CAWSAMTGAGELFF